A single TCR beta chain is shown here with its context. This sample was included in a study of blood T cell repertoires in COVID-19. Across the study: T cells, B-cell-depleted T cells, or PBMCs provided the cDNA or gDNA that served as material.

While infection was still active, Seattle patients were enrolled and then followed longitudinally. The data were produced by immunoSEQ multiplex PCR, yet TCRdb's version contains in-frame clones alone and is incomplete. The repertoire includes roughly 230,000 clones, almost 90% of them detected once, and 2.1% sits in the top ten. The CDR3 runs to 13 residues. J was trimmed by 5 bases and V by 9 bases; bases with no gene match: 6. Germline V gives CDR1 LNHDA, CDR2 SQIVND (reference sequence). Sequences were obtained from peripheral blood. The rearrangement joins TRBV19 to TRBJ1-2, with 10 bases fitting TRBD1. The source of this sequence is a woman aged 60 to 75 with COVID-19, enrolled during active disease. The CDR3 nucleotides are TGTGCCAGCCGCGACAGGGGGCGGTATGGCTACACCTTC. Protein product: CASRDRGRYGYTF.